Listed below are T cell receptor beta chains from one sample, sequenced in a study of monozygotic twins with inflammatory bowel disease. No DNA is given; TCRdb re-called the 5' RACE reads and lists each CDR3 protein once. The sample holds about 110,000 distinct CDR3 sequences. Sequencing was performed on blood. The origin of the receptors is a human donor with ulcerative colitis or Crohn's disease, or a healthy co-twin of an affected twin (not recorded which). Both conserved end residues are part of each CDR3.

J gene: TRBJ1-2
V gene: TRBV3-1
CDR3 protein: CASSPTVGDYGYTF

J gene: TRBJ1-4
V gene: TRBV6-5
CDR3 protein: CASSYSLSWAGQVNEKLFF

J gene: TRBJ1-5
V gene: TRBV5-1
CDR3 protein: CASSLEGVPNQPQHF

J gene: TRBJ2-7
V gene: TRBV5-1
CDR3 protein: CASSFRGGLSSYEQYF

J gene: TRBJ1-6
V gene: TRBV3-1
CDR3 protein: CASSRGTGNSPLHF

J gene: TRBJ2-3
V gene: TRBV28
CDR3 protein: CASSLGRDTDTQYF

J gene: TRBJ1-2
V gene: TRBV29-1
CDR3 protein: CSVGGGEGYTF

J gene: TRBJ2-6
V gene: TRBV6-5
CDR3 protein: CASSYSPGQIFSGANVLTF

J gene: TRBJ1-5
V gene: TRBV5-1
CDR3 protein: CASSITGGGNQPQHF

J gene: TRBJ2-1
V gene: TRBV5-1
CDR3 protein: CASSLTPGGKNEQFF

J gene: TRBJ2-1
V gene: TRBV4-1
CDR3 protein: CASSQRLAGGPYNEQFF

J gene: TRBJ2-3
V gene: TRBV11-2
CDR3 protein: CASSYTGGRTDTQYF

J gene: TRBJ2-2
V gene: TRBV3-1
CDR3 protein: CASSPGGTGELFF

J gene: TRBJ2-7
V gene: TRBV5-1
CDR3 protein: CASSLRSGGPSYEQYF

J gene: TRBJ2-1
V gene: TRBV20-1
CDR3 protein: CSARLQGAMTNEQFF

J gene: TRBJ1-1
V gene: TRBV6-2/TRBV6-3
CDR3 protein: CASMEGLNTEAFF

J gene: TRBJ2-1
V gene: TRBV18
CDR3 protein: CASSPSSGSPYEQFF

J gene: TRBJ2-5
V gene: TRBV25-1
CDR3 protein: CASSRTGGRETQYF

J gene: TRBJ2-7
V gene: TRBV20-1
CDR3 protein: CSASEDYSYEQYF

J gene: TRBJ2-1
V gene: TRBV18
CDR3 protein: CASSLSPGEDNEQFF

J gene: TRBJ2-7
V gene: TRBV20-1
CDR3 protein: CSARSNGEQYF

J gene: TRBJ1-5
V gene: TRBV28
CDR3 protein: CASSPGGGDRGNQPQHF

J gene: TRBJ1-4
V gene: TRBV28
CDR3 protein: CASSLTGGSGEKLFF

J gene: TRBJ1-2
V gene: TRBV12-3/TRBV12-4
CDR3 protein: CASSLDTNYGYTF